One and the same sample provided the 16 T cell receptor beta chains below, sequenced in a study of blood T cell repertoires in COVID-19. Sequencing used immunoSEQ multiplex PCR; TCRdb keeps in-frame clones, though not all of them. The data contain about 130,000 clones, under 90% of them singletons. What was sequenced was peripheral blood. The receptors were sampled from a woman aged 55-69 years with acute or convalescent COVID-19.

This clone showed up just a few times. V is TRBV12-3 or TRBV12-4 and J is TRBJ1-2, with TRBD1 as a possible D gene (6 bases). CDR3 length equals 13 residues. The germline V and J ends were trimmed by 6 bases and 8 bases, with 16 bases remaining between them. This CDR3 reads CASRTGSLAGYTF. In DNA, the CDR3 is TGTGCCAGCAGGACAGGAAGTTTAGCGGGCTACACCTTC.

The CDR3 reads CAISTGDSLNRGYTF. Written as DNA, the CDR3 is TGTGCCATCAGCACCGGGGACAGTTTAAATCGTGGCTACACCTTC. The chain employs TRBV10-3 and TRBJ1-2, with TRBD1 matching 7 bases. The CDR3 runs 15 residues. V was pared by 6 bases and J by 7 bases, with 14 bases of the junction left unmatched. CDR1 and CDR2 from the germline V gene are ENHRY and SYGVKD.

V gene TRBV18 combines with J gene TRBJ2-7, with D maybe TRBD1 (6 bases). Trimming cost V 5 bases and J 0 bases, with 8 bases left between them. Germline-derived CDR1 and CDR2 are KGHSH and LQKENI. CDR3 length equals 13 residues. For the CDR3, the DNA is TGTGCCAGCTCAATGGACAGCTCCTACGAGCAGTACTTC. It encodes CASSMDSSYEQYF.

This rearrangement joins TRBV24-1 to TRBJ2-6; TRBD1 might be the D (5 bases). CDR1 KGHDR and CDR2 SFDVKD come from the germline V gene. V shed 5 bases and J shed 0 bases, with 16 bases lying between them. This CDR3 comprises 18 residues. CDR3 in amino acids: CATSGSQGSVSGANVLTF. CDR3 sequence (DNA): TGTGCCACCAGTGGCTCGCAGGGATCGGTCTCTGGGGCCAACGTCCTGACTTTC.

The chain employs TRBV6-5 and TRBJ1-2; TRBD1 is a possible D gene (5 bases). CDR3 length equals 13 residues. V was trimmed by 11 bases and J by 0 bases, leaving 13 bases between them. The V gene's germline CDR1 is MNHEY and CDR2 SVGAGI. The CDR3 sequence is CAALRGANYGYTF. The CDR3 DNA follows: TGTGCCGCCCTACGGGGGGCTAACTATGGCTACACCTTC.

The V call is TRBV6-5, the J call TRBJ1-1; 7 bases fit TRBD1. J was trimmed by 1 base and V by 6 bases; bases with no gene match: 2. The CDR3 length is 13 residues. Germline V gene sequence: CDR1 MNHEY, CDR2 SVGAGI. The CDR3 DNA reads as TGTGCCAGCAGGAACAGGGGGAACACTGAAGCTTTCTTT. It translates to CASRNRGNTEAFF.

V and J are TRBV2 and TRBJ2-3; D might be TRBD2 (6 bases). In germline, CDR1 is SNHLY, CDR2 FYNNEI. The germline V and J ends were trimmed by 1 base and 4 bases, with 12 bases remaining between them. The CDR3 spans 15 residues. The CDR3 spells CASSEVNGGPDTQYF. CDR3 nucleotide sequence: TGTGCCAGCAGTGAAGTAAACGGGGGTCCAGATACGCAGTATTTT.

A single count supports this clone. The CDR3 nucleotides are TGTGCTACTGAAAAAACCCCCGGCCAGGGTCTCGAAGCTTTCTTT. It translates to CATEKTPGQGLEAFF. J is TRBJ1-1 and V is TRBV2; a weak D match, TRBD1 (5 bases). The CDR3 is 15 residues long. Germline V gene lookup returns CDR1 SNHLY and CDR2 FYNNEI. Full variable domain (remainder filled in from reference TRBV2 and TRBJ1-1): EPEVTQTPSHQVTQMGQEVILRCVPISNHLYFYWYRQILGQKVEFLVSFYNNEISEKSEIFDDQFSVERPDGSNFTLKIRSTKLEDSAMYFCATEKTPGQGLEAFFGQGTRLTVV.

The chain is built from TRBV5-4 and TRBJ2-2; D may be TRBD2 (5 bases). Germline assignment: CDR1 SGHNT and CDR2 YYREEE (reference sequence). This CDR3 comprises 14 residues. V dropped 2 bases and J dropped 4 bases, with 9 bases sitting between them. CDR3 sequence (DNA): TGTGCCAGCAGCTTTAGGGAGATCACCGGGGAGCTGTTTTTT. This sequence encodes CASSFREITGELFF. Variable domain in full (rest from reference TRBV5-4 and TRBJ2-2): ETGVTQSPTHLIKTRGQQVTLRCSSQSGHNTVSWYQQALGQGPQFIFQYYREEENGRGNFPPRFSGLQFPNYSSELNVNALELDDSALYLCASSFREITGELFFGEGSRLTVL.

In DNA form, the CDR3 reads TGTGCCAGTAGTATCTACTCAGGGGGGACCCCCAATCAGCCCCAGCATTTT. Amino acid sequence: CASSIYSGGTPNQPQHF. The rearrangement links TRBV19 to TRBJ1-5; 7 nucleotides match TRBD1. CDR3 length: 17 residues. J was trimmed by 3 bases and V by 3 bases; bases with no gene match: 11. The germline CDR1 and CDR2 sequences are LNHDA and SQIVND (reference sequence). Variable domain in full (rest from reference TRBV19 and TRBJ1-5): DGGITQSPKYLFRKEGQNVTLSCEQNLNHDAMYWYRQDPGQGLRLIYYSQIVNDFQKGDIAEGYSVSREKKESFPLTVTSAQKNPTAFYLCASSIYSGGTPNQPQHFGDGTRLSIL.

This chain connects TRBV18 to TRBJ1-1; a possible D gene is TRBD1 (5 bases). This CDR3 contains 14 residues. V gave up 8 bases and J gave up 1 base, with 14 bases separating them. From germline, CDR1 is KGHSH and CDR2 LQKENI. The CDR3 DNA reads TGTGCCAGCACGCCGGGACTGACGAACACTGAAGCTTTCTTT. Protein: CASTPGLTNTEAFF.

The V call is TRBV9, the J call TRBJ2-3, with TRBD2 matching 12 bases. Germline trimming cut 2 bases from V and 4 bases from J; bases unmatched to any gene: 5. Germline values: CDR1 SGDLS, CDR2 YYNGEE. The CDR3 length is 16 residues. CDR3 amino acids: CASSVGSSGGADTQYF. In DNA form, the CDR3 reads TGTGCCAGCAGCGTCGGCTCTAGCGGGGGGGCAGATACGCAGTATTTT.

This clone was picked up one time. The J gene is TRBJ2-7, the V gene TRBV30, with no clear D. The CDR3 covers 11 residues. Per the germline V gene, CDR1 is GTSNPN and CDR2 is SVGIG (reference sequence). V was cut by 2 bases and J by 5 bases, with 7 bases left in between. The CDR3 loop reads CAWSSFHEQYF. The CDR3 DNA sequence: TGTGCCTGGAGTTCCTTCCACGAGCAGTACTTC.

The rearrangement links TRBV15 to TRBJ1-4; tentative D call: TRBD1 (5 bases). CDR1 LNHNV and CDR2 YYDKDF come from the germline V gene (reference sequence). CDR3 length equals 18 residues. Trimming took 5 bases from V and 1 from J, leaving 20 bases between them. The CDR3, as DNA: TGTGCCACCAGCCCCCTGGGGCAGGCCTCTTTAACTAATGAAAAACTGTTTTTT. It encodes CATSPLGQASLTNEKLFF.

This clone was recorded only once. This chain connects TRBV5-1 to TRBJ1-2; D uncertain. Germline loops: CDR1 SGHRS, CDR2 YFSETQ. Deletions cut 6 bases from V and 8 bases from J, with 17 bases between. The CDR3 has 13 residues. The CDR3 here is CASTTNGQEGYTF. CDR3 coding DNA: TGCGCCAGCACCACGAATGGGCAGGAAGGCTACACCTTC.

The V call is TRBV20-1, the J call TRBJ1-1, with 8 bases that match TRBD1. CDR1 and CDR2 (germline): DFQATT, SNEGSKA (reference sequence). The V gene end was trimmed by 7 bases and the J gene end by 7 bases; junction bases not matched to a gene: 5. There are 11 residues in the CDR3. CDR3 in DNA: TGCAGTGGGTCAGGGGGCCGTGAAGCTTTCTTT. It codes for CSGSGGREAFF.